Detailed here is one TCR beta chain. Its antigen is undetermined. The donors were part of the 120-subject validation cohort, which stood apart from the roughly 700-subject first cohort. The record originates from a study of cytomegalovirus exposure and HLA in healthy donors. Study results and limitations: Among TCR beta chains, those listed as cytomegalovirus-associated numbered fewer than 200. The majority of TCR sequences were rare, yet some public TCRs appeared in many donors.

V shed 8 bases and J 10 bases; nucleotides not matched to a gene: 5. The CDR3 loop spans 11 amino acids. Germline V gives CDR1 SNHLY, CDR2 FYNNEI. Profiling relied on immunoSEQ multiplex PCR, and the TCRdb table lists in-frame clones only, not all of them. This table has around 400,000 clones, about nine tenths appearing once. The receptor was isolated from a woman aged 18-29 years in good health and CMV-seronegative. The source material was PBMCs. The V and J genes are TRBV2 and TRBJ2-3, with TRBD1 matching 8 bases. The CDR3 here is CASSGGFAQYF. The CDR3 nucleotides read TGTGCCAGCTCAGGGGGCTTCGCGCAGTATTTT.